The 22 T cell receptor beta chains reported below all come from one sample, sequenced in a study of T cell repertoires in cytomegalovirus infection. MiXCR, applied by TCRdb to the reads, yields one record per CDR3 protein. The sample has some 310,000 distinct CDR3 sequences, roughly 25% seen once. These receptors' antigens are unknown. This specimen was cultured PBMCs, taken from culture after CMV antigen stimulation. These receptors were taken from a human donor in good health (CMV status not recorded). Some clones in this sample may be carry-over from other donors' samples.

The rearrangement uses TRBV29-1 and TRBJ1-1; 8 positions match TRBD1. V shed 2 bases, J shed 6 bases, and the junction held 8 bases outside the gene matches. The CDR3 loop spans 14 amino acids. Germline CDR1 is SQVTM and CDR2 is ANQGSEA. CDR3 sequence reads: CSVERGQGAAEAFF. CDR3 bases: TGCAGCGTTGAACGGGGGCAGGGGGCCGCTGAAGCTTTCTTT.

This clonotype was recorded many times. V usage is TRBV12-3 or TRBV12-4 and J usage is TRBJ2-7; 12 nucleotides match TRBD2. The CDR3 consists of 18 residues. V shed 2 bases and J 3 bases; nucleotides not matched to a gene: 11. The CDR3 bases are TGTGCCAGCAGTTTATACTCTAAGGGACTAGCGGGCCTCTACGAGCAGTACGTC. This gives the protein CASSLYSKGLAGLYEQYV.

This clonotype was detected only a few times. The chain carries TRBV3-1 and TRBJ2-1, with 8 bases matching TRBD2. The germline CDR1 and CDR2 sequences are LGHDT and YNNKEL (reference sequence). The CDR3 length is 13 residues. J was trimmed by 5 bases and V by 10 bases; bases with no gene match: 7. CDR3 nucleotides: TGTGCCACTTCTAGCGGGCTGAACAATGAGCAGTTCTTC. Protein sequence: CATSSGLNNEQFF.

At least ten counts were recorded for this clonotype. The CDR3 loop is CASSLAMGIAGELFF. DNA of the CDR3: TGTGCCAGCAGCTTAGCGATGGGGATTGCAGGGGAGCTGTTTTTT. V usage is TRBV7-2 and J usage is TRBJ2-2; D remains ambiguous. CDR3 length equals 15 residues. Germline CDR1 SGHTA, CDR2 FQGNSA. Trimming cost V 0 bases and J 8 bases, with 13 bases left between them.

This clonotype has only a few counts. V gene TRBV12-3 or TRBV12-4 combines with J gene TRBJ1-5; D unresolved. The CDR3 totals 13 residues. Trimming left V 1 base short and J 10 bases short, with 11 bases between. CDR3 sequence (DNA): TGTGCCAGCAGTTTAGAGAAGGATGCACCCCAGCATTTT. It encodes CASSLEKDAPQHF.

This clonotype was observed at least ten times. This chain links TRBV27 with TRBJ1-2; a weak D match, TRBD1 (5 bases). The CDR3 loop spans 14 amino acids. CDR1 and CDR2 (germline): MNHEY, SMNVEV (reference sequence). Trimming left V 5 bases short and J 8 bases short, with 18 bases between. This chain's CDR3 is CASSGGNSLGGYTF. CDR3 DNA sequence: TGTGCCAGCAGTGGGGGGAATTCGTTGGGCGGCTACACCTTC.

The J gene is TRBJ1-4, the V gene TRBV7-8; no definite D call. The CDR3 consists of 13 residues. Germline values: CDR1 SGHVS, CDR2 FQNEAQ. Trimming stripped 5 bases from V and 2 bases from J, with 6 bases between. CDR3 region: CASSTGTNEKLFF. The CDR3 region has the DNA TGTGCCAGCAGCACCGGGACTAATGAAAAACTGTTTTTT.

This clonotype was counted at least ten times. This chain's CDR3 is CASSFTQGIVKNIQYF. DNA of the CDR3: TGTGCCAGCAGCTTTACCCAGGGGATAGTCAAAAACATTCAGTACTTC. The chain has TRBV7-9 and TRBJ2-4; perhaps TRBD1 as D (6 bases). The CDR3 covers 16 residues. CDR1 and CDR2 from the germline V gene are SEHNR and FQNEAQ (reference sequence). Trimming left V 3 bases short and J 3 bases short, with 15 bases between.

The chain combines TRBV4-3 with TRBJ2-7; 8 bases line up with TRBD1. The CDR3 covers 17 residues. V lost 4 bases to trimming and J lost 3 bases; unmatched junction nucleotides: 14. Germline V gene sequence: CDR1 LGHNA, CDR2 YSLEER. The DNA for the CDR3 is TGCGCCAGCAGCCCCATGGCCCCCGGGACAGGATTCTACGAGCAGTACTTC. The encoded protein is CASSPMAPGTGFYEQYF.

As concerns this clonotype: Mismatch with germline at one junction end may stem from a read error. The chain joins TRBV27 to TRBJ2-7, with 13 bases fitting TRBD2. Germline V gives CDR1 MNHEY, CDR2 SMNVEV (reference sequence). CDR3 length: 14 residues. The CDR3 DNA follows: TGTGCCAGCCGTTTGGGGACTAGCGGGACCGAGCAGTACTTC. Protein product: CASRLGTSGTEQYF.

The genes are TRBV6-5 and TRBJ1-4; D gene ambiguous. Trimming took off 2 bases at V and 7 bases at J, with 14 bases between the two ends. Looked up from germline, CDR1 is MNHEY and CDR2 is SVGAGI. This CDR3 contains 15 residues. The CDR3: CASSYRRGKGEKLFF. In DNA, the CDR3 is TGTGCCAGCAGTTACCGTAGAGGGAAGGGTGAAAAACTGTTTTTT.

In this sample, this clonotype turned up many times. This rearrangement joins TRBV7-2 to TRBJ2-3, with a weak D call TRBD2 (5 bases). The CDR3 runs to 15 residues. The germline V gene has CDR1 SGHTA and CDR2 FQGNSA. V shed 5 bases and J shed 4 bases, with 16 bases lying between them. CDR3 bases: TGTGCCAGCAGCCCAGTGGCGGGTGGGGCAGATACGCAGTATTTT. It codes for CASSPVAGGADTQYF.

This clonotype was recorded a few times. The chain employs TRBV20-1 and TRBJ1-1; unclear D gene. The CDR3 loop spans 14 amino acids. V lost 4 bases to trimming and J lost 4 bases, with 16 bases between them. CDR1 and CDR2 from the germline V gene are DFQATT and SNEGSKA (reference sequence). This CDR3 is CSAIAFRKGTEAFF. CDR3 nucleotide sequence: TGCAGTGCTATCGCCTTTCGAAAGGGCACTGAAGCTTTCTTT.

The chain employs TRBV11-3 and TRBJ2-5; 7 nucleotides line up with TRBD1. Losses at the gene ends were 1 base for V and 2 bases for J; bases not matched to a gene: 4. The CDR3 sequence is 15 residues long. Germline lookup yields CDR1 SGHNT and CDR2 YENEEA. Written as DNA, the CDR3 is TGTGCCAGCAGCTTAGGAGGGACAGTTCAAGAGACCCAGTACTTC. Protein: CASSLGGTVQETQYF.

This clonotype occurred a few times. The chain combines TRBV11-2 with TRBJ2-1, with 9 bases that match TRBD2. The V and J ends lost 2 bases and 6 bases, in that order; junction bases with no gene match: 14. The germline V gene encodes CDR1 SGHAT and CDR2 FQNNGV. The CDR3 totals 18 residues. The CDR3 nucleotides are TGTGCCAGCAGCTTAACTCGGGTATTCGGGACTAGCAGCAATGAGCAGTTCTTC. Protein product: CASSLTRVFGTSSNEQFF.

This chain uses TRBV5-4 with TRBJ2-1; D is undetermined. The V gene's germline CDR1 is SGHNT and CDR2 YYREEE (reference sequence). The germline V and J ends were trimmed by 3 bases and 12 bases, with 16 bases remaining between them. The CDR3 contains 13 residues. The CDR3 coding sequence is TGTGCCAGCAGCTCCCCTGGCGGCTCACGGCAGTTCTTC. Its translation is CASSSPGGSRQFF.

The V call is TRBV7-2, the J call TRBJ2-3, with 7 bases identical to TRBD1. Germline V gene lookup returns CDR1 SGHTA and CDR2 FQGNSA. The CDR3 runs to 14 residues. The junction had 6 bases not matched to a gene; V was cut back by 8 bases and J by 1 base. The CDR3 reads CASSWTGGTDTQYF. DNA of the CDR3: TGTGCCAGCTCGTGGACAGGCGGCACAGATACGCAGTATTTT.

The chain uses TRBV28 and TRBJ2-3, with 11 positions matching TRBD2. The CDR3 is made up of 15 amino acids. V was pared by 5 bases and J by 5 bases, with 6 bases of the junction left unmatched. The germline CDR1 and CDR2 sequences are MDHEN and SYDVKM. The CDR3 sequence is CASSPASGRRDTQYF. The CDR3 DNA reads as TGTGCCAGCAGTCCCGCTAGCGGGAGGAGAGATACGCAGTATTTT.

The chain combines TRBV20-1 with TRBJ2-7; 8 nucleotides align to TRBD2. Trimming took 3 bases from V and 3 from J; bases not matched to a gene: 4. The CDR3 covers 13 residues. Germline V CDR1 and CDR2: DFQATT, SNEGSKA (reference sequence). The CDR3 nucleotides are TGCAGTGCTAGCCCAGCGGGAGTCTACGAGCAGTACGTC. Amino acids: CSASPAGVYEQYV.

The table lists this clonotype with a few counts. V and J are TRBV7-3 and TRBJ2-5; 7 nucleotides agree with TRBD2. CDR1 and CDR2 (germline): SGHTA, FQGTGA. The J segment lost 5 bases and the V segment lost 4 bases, leaving 7 bases of the junction unmatched. This CDR3 comprises 14 residues. This chain's CDR3 is CASSSRGGTETQYF. For the CDR3, the DNA is TGTGCCAGCAGCTCACGGGGAGGGACGGAGACCCAGTACTTC.

V gene TRBV6-2 or TRBV6-3 combines with J gene TRBJ2-7, with 7 bases identical to TRBD2. The germline V gene encodes CDR1 MNHEY and CDR2 SVGEGT. This CDR3 spans 14 amino acids. Unmatched junction bases numbered 12, after V lost 10 bases and J lost 3 bases. CDR3 sequence reads: CATTRAAGDYEQYF. CDR3 coding DNA: TGTGCCACCACCCGGGCGGCGGGAGACTACGAGCAGTACTTC.

This clonotype was found a few times. The chain combines TRBV28 with TRBJ1-2; 10 bases are a match to TRBD1. This CDR3 is 15 amino acids long. The V gene's germline CDR1 is MDHEN and CDR2 SYDVKM. The trim removed 6 bases at V and 7 bases at J, leaving 11 bases unmatched. As DNA, the CDR3 is TGTGCCAGCAGGGTTCTTGACAGGGGGCCTGGTGGCTACACCTTC. Translated: CASRVLDRGPGGYTF.